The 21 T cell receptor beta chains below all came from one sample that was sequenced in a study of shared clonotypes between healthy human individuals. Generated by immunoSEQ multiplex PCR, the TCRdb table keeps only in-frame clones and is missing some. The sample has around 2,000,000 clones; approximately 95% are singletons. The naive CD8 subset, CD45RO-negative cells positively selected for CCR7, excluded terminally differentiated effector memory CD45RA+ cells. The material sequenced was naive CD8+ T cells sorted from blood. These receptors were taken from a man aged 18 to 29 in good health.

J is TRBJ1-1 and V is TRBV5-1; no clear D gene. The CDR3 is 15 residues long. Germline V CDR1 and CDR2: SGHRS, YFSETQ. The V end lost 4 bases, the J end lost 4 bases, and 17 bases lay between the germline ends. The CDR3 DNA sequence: TGCGCCAGCAGCCAACCCACTGGAGCGACCACTGAAGCTTTCTTT. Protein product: CASSQPTGATTEAFF. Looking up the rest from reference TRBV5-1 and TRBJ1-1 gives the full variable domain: KAGVTQTPRYLIKTRGQQVTLSCSPISGHRSVSWYQQTPGQGLQFLFEYFSETQRNKGNFPGRFSGRQFSNSRSEMNVSTLELGDSALYLCASSQPTGATTEAFFGQGTRLTVV.

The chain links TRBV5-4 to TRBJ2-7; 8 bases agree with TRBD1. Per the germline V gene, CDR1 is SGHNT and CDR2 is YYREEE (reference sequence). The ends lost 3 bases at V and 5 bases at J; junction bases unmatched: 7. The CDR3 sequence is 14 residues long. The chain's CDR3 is CASSSQDRVDEQYF. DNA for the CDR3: TGTGCCAGCAGCTCGCAGGACAGGGTCGACGAGCAGTACTTC. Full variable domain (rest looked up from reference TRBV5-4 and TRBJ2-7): ETGVTQSPTHLIKTRGQQVTLRCSSQSGHNTVSWYQQALGQGPQFIFQYYREEENGRGNFPPRFSGLQFPNYSSELNVNALELDDSALYLCASSSQDRVDEQYFGPGTRLTVT.

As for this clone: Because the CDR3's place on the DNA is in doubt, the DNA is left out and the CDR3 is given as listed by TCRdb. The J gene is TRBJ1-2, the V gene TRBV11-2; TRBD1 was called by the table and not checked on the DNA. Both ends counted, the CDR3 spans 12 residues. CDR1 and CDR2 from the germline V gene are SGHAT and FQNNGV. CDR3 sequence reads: CASSFGTGASFF.

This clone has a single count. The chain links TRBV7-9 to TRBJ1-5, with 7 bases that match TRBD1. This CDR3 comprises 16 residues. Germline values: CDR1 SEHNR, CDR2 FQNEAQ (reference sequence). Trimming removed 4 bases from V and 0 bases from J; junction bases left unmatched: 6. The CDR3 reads CASSSVGQDSNQPQHF. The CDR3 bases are TGTGCCAGCAGCTCCGTCGGACAGGATAGCAATCAGCCCCAGCATTTT.

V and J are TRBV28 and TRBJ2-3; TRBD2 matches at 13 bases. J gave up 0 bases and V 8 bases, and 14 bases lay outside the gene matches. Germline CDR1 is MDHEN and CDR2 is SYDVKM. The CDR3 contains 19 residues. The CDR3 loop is CASHHGTSGASSSTDTQYF. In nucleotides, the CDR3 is TGTGCCAGCCACCATGGGACTAGCGGGGCCTCGTCTAGCACAGATACGCAGTATTTT.

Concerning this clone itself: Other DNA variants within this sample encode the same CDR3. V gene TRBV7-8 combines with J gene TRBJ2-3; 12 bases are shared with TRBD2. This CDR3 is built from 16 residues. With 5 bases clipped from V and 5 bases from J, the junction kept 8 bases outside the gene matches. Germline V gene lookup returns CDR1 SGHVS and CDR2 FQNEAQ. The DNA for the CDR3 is TGTGCCAGCAGCCCACGACTAGCGGGGGTGGTAGATACGCAGTATTTT. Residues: CASSPRLAGVVDTQYF.

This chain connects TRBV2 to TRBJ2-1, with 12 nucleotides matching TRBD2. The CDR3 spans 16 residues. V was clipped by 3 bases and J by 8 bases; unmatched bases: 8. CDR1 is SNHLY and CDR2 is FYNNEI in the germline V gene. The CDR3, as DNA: TGTGCCAGCAGTGACCCTAGCGGGGGGGCCGGCGATGAGCAGTTCTTC. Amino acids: CASSDPSGGAGDEQFF.

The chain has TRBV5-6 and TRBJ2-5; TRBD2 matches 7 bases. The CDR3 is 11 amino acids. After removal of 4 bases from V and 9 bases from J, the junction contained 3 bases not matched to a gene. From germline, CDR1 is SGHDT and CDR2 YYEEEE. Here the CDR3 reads CASSVSGAQYF. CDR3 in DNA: TGTGCCAGCAGCGTAAGCGGGGCCCAGTACTTC.

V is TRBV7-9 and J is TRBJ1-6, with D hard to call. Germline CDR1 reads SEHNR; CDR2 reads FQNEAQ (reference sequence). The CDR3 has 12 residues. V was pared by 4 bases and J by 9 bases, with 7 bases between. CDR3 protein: CASSSDLSPLHF. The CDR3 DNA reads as TGTGCCAGCAGCTCGGATCTTTCACCCCTCCACTTT.

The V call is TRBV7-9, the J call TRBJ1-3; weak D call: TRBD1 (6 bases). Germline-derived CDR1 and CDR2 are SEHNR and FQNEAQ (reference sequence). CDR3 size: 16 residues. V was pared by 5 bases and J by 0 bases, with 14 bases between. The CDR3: CASSPLQGHSGNTIYF. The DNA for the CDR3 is TGTGCCAGCAGCCCCCTACAGGGACACTCTGGAAACACCATATATTTT.

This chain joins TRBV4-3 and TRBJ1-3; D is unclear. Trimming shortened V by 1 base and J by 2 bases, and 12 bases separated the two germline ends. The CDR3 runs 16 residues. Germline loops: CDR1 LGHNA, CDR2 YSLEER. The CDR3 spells CASSQGRDYTGNTIYF. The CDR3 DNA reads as TGCGCCAGCAGCCAAGGCCGGGATTACACTGGAAACACCATATATTTT.

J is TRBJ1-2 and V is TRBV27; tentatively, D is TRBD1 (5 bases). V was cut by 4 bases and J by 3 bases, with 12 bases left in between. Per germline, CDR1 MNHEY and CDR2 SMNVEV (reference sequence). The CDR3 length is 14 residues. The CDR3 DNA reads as TGTGCCAGCAGTTCCCAGGGAACGTACTATGGCTACACCTTC. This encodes CASSSQGTYYGYTF.

CDR3 residues: CASSLSDGGGEQYF. The CDR3 nucleotides are TGTGCCAGCAGCTTGTCGGACGGGGGTGGAGAGCAGTACTTC. The rearrangement links TRBV5-4 to TRBJ2-7; D might be TRBD2 (6 bases). The germline V and J ends were trimmed by 1 base and 7 bases, with 15 bases remaining between them. There are 14 residues in the CDR3. From germline, CDR1 is SGHNT and CDR2 YYREEE (reference sequence).

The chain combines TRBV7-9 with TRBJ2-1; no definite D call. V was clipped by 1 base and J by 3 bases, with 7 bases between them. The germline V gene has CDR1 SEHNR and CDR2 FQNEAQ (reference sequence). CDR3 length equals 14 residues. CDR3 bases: TGTGCCAGCAGCTTAGTACATCTCTACAATGAGCAGTTCTTC. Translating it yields CASSLVHLYNEQFF.

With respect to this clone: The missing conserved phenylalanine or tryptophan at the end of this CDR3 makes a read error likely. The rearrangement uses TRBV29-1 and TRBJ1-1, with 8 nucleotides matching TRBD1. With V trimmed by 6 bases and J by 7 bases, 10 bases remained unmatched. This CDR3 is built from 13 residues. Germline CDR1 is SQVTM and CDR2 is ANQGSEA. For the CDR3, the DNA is TGCAGCGTCTCCGGACAGGGTGCGTATGAAGCTTTCCTT. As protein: CSVSGQGAYEAFL.

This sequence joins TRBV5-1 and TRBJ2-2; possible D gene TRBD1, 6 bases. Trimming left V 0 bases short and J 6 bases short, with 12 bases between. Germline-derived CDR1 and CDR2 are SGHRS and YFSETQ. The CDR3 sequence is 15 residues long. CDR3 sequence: CASSLGQGYPGELFF. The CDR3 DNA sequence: TGCGCCAGCAGCTTGGGCCAGGGGTATCCCGGGGAGCTGTTTTTT.

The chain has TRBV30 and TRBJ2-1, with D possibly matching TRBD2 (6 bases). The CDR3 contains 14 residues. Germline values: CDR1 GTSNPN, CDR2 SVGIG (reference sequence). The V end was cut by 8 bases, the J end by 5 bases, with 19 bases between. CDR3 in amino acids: CAVLGGRWDNEQFF. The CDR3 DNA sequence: TGTGCCGTTCTGGGAGGACGCTGGGACAATGAGCAGTTCTTC.

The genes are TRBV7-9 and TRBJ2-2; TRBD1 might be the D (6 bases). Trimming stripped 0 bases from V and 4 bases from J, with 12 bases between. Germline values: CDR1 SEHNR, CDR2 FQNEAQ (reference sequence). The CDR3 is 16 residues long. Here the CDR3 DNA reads TGTGCCAGCAGCTTAGCGACAGGCCCGGGCACCGGGGAGCTGTTTTTT. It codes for CASSLATGPGTGELFF.

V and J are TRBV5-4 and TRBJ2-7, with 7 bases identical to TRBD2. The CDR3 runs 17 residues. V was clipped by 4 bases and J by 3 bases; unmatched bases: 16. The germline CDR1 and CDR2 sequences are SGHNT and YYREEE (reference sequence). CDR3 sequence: CASSRTPQLGDYYEQYF. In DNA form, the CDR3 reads TGTGCCAGCAGCCGTACCCCCCAGCTAGGGGACTACTACGAGCAGTACTTC.

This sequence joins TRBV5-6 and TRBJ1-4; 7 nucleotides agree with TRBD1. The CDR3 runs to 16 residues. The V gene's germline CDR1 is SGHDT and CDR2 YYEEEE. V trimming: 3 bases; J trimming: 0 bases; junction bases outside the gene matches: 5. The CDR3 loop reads CASSSWDSTTNEKLFF. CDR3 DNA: TGTGCCAGCAGCTCCTGGGACAGTACAACTAATGAAAAACTGTTTTTT.

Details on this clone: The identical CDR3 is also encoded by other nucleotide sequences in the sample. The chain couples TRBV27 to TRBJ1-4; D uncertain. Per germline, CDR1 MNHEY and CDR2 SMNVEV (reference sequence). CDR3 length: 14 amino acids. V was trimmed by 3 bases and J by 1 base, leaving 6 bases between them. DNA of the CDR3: TGTGCCAGCAGTTTGGTGGGAACTAATGAAAAACTGTTTTTT. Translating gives CASSLVGTNEKLFF.